The entry below gives a single T cell receptor (beta chain) sequence along with its context. What it binds is not known. The data derive from a study of cytomegalovirus exposure and HLA in healthy donors. Notes on the study in general: Whilst most TCR sequences proved rare, a subset of public TCRs occurred across many donors. In a later analysis, TCR beta V- and J-gene trimming showed a link to a missense DCLRE1C variant.

Whereas donors were nominally healthy upon sampling, unrecorded immune exposures were probable. Primers for the PCR totalled 60 Vbeta and 13 Jbeta. Generated by immunoSEQ multiplex PCR, the TCRdb table keeps only in-frame clones and is missing some. The table shows some 51,000 clones, with about three quarters occurring only once. J was trimmed by 5 bases and V by 0 bases; bases with no gene match: 2. Germline-derived CDR1 and CDR2 are MDHEN and SYDVKM. The length of the CDR3 is 14 residues. This clonotype was sampled from a female donor in good health and CMV-seronegative. This sequence joins TRBV28 and TRBJ2-7; TRBD1 matches at 9 bases. Sequenced: PBMCs. Here the CDR3 reads CASSLWGDRDEQYF. DNA for the CDR3: TGTGCCAGCAGTTTATGGGGGGACAGGGACGAGCAGTACTTC.